This TCR beta chain came from a study of T cell responses to AZD1222 COVID-19 vaccine. Libraries were prepared by immunoSEQ multiplex PCR; TCRdb keeps only in-frame clonotypes and omits some of them. The sample consists of about 110,000 clones, roughly 90% of them appearing once. The length of the CDR3 is 15 residues. The V gene's germline CDR1 is MNHEY and CDR2 SMNVEV (reference sequence). Germline trimming cut 5 bases from V and 5 bases from J; bases unmatched to any gene: 7. The receptor was isolated from an adult in good health. The specimen was peripheral blood, collected on day 0 of AZD1222 vaccination. The V and J genes are TRBV27 and TRBJ1-5; 9 nucleotides agree with TRBD1. The CDR3 protein is CASSTGQGIDQPQHF. CDR3 DNA sequence: TGTGCCAGCAGTACGGGACAGGGCATCGATCAGCCCCAGCATTTT.